This section outlines one TCR beta chain sequence together with its context. Antigen: not known. This sample is drawn from a study of cytomegalovirus exposure and HLA in healthy donors. Study outcomes and limitations: When the data were analyzed later, several of the most significant clusters appeared to be linked to common viral pathogens. Presence/absence comparisons presumed near-even sequencing depth among donors. Relative to equally common others, HLA-associated TCR beta chains showed greater clonal expansion in a later analysis.

Both 60 Vbeta primers and 13 Jbeta primers went into the PCR. TCRdb's table, derived via immunoSEQ multiplex PCR, lists solely in-frame clones and lacks some. The sample yields some 130,000 clones, approximately 85% seen once. Sequenced sample: PBMCs. This sequence was found in a woman aged 25 to 39 in good health and CMV-seropositive.

CDR3 nucleotides: TGTGCCAGCTCAGATAACAGGGGCCCTAATGAAAAACTGTTTTTT. Protein product: CASSDNRGPNEKLFF. V gene TRBV18 combines with J gene TRBJ1-4; 7 bases are a match to TRBD1. The CDR3 has 15 amino acids. V lost 5 bases and J lost 3; bases outside the gene matches: 6. Germline lookup yields CDR1 KGHSH and CDR2 LQKENI. Full variable domain (remainder filled in from reference TRBV18 and TRBJ1-4): NAGVMQNPRHLVRRRGQEARLRCSPMKGHSHVYWYRQLPEEGLKFMVYLQKENIIDESGMPKERFSAEFPKEGPSILRIQQVVRGDSAAYFCASSDNRGPNEKLFFGSGTQLSVL.